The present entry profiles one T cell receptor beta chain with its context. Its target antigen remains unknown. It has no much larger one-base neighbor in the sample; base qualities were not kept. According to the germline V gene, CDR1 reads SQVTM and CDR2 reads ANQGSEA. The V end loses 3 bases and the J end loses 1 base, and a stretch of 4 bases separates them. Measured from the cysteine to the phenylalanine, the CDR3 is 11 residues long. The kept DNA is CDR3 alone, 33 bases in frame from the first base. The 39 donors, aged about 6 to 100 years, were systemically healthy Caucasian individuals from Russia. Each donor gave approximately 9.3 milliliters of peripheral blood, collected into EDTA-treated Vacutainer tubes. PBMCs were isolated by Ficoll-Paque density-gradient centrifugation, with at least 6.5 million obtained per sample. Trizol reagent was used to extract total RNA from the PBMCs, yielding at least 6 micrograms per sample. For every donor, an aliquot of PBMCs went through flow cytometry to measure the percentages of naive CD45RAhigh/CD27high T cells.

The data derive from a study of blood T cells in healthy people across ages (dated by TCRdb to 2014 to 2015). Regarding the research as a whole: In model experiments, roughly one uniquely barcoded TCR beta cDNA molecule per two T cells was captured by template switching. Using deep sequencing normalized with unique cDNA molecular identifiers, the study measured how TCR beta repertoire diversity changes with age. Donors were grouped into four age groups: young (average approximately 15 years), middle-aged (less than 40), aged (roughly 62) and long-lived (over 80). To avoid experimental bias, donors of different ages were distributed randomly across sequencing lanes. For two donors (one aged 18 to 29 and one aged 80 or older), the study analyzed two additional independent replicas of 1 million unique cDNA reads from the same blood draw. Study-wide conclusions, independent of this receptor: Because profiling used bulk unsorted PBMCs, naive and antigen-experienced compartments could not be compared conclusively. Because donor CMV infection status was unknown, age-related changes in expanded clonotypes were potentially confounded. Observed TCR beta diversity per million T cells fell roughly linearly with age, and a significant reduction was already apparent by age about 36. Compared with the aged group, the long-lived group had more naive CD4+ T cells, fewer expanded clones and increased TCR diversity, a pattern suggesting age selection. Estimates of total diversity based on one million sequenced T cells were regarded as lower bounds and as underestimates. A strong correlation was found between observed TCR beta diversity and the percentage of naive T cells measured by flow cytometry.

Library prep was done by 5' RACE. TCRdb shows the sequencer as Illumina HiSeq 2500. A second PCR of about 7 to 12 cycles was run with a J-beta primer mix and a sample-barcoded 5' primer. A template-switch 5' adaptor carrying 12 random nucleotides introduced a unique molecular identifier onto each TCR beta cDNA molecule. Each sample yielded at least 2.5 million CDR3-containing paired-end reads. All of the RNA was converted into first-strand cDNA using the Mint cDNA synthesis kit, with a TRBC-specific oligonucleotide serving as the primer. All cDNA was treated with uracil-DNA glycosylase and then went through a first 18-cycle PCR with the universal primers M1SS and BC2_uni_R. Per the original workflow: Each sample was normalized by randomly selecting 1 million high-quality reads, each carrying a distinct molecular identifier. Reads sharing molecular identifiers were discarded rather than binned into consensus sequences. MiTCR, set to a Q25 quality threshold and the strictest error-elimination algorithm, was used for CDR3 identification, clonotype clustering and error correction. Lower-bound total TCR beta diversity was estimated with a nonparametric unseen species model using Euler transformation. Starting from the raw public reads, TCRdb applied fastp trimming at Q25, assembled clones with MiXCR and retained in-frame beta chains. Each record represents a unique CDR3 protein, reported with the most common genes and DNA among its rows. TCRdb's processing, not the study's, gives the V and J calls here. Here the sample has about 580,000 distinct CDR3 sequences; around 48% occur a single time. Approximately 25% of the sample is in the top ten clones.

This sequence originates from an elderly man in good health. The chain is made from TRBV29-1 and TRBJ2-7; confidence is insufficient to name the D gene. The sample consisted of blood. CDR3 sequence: CSVEVSYEQYF. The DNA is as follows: TGCAGCGTTGAGGTGTCCTACGAGCAGTACTTC.